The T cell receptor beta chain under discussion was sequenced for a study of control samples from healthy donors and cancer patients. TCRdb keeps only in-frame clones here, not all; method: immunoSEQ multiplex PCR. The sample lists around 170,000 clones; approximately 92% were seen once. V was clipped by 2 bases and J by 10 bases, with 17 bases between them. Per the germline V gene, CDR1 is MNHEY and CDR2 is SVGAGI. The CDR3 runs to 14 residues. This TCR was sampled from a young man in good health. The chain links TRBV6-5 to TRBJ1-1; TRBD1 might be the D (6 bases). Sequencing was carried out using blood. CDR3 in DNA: TGTGCCAGCAGTTACGCCCAGGGGACCCTTGCAGCTTTCTTT. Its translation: CASSYAQGTLAAFF.